This T cell receptor beta chain was captured in a study of blood T cells in healthy people across ages. Study results and limitations: Naive and antigen-experienced cells were not separated, limiting conclusive comparison.

With respect to this clonotype: What it binds is not known.

Every sample gave at least 5 micrograms of total RNA when it was extracted. For the second PCR, which ran for roughly 7 to 11 cycles, a sample-barcoded 5' primer and a J-beta primer mix were used. Tagging of each cDNA molecule was performed by a template-switch adaptor with 12 random nucleotides. TCRdb independently ran MiXCR on the 5' RACE reads; one entry per CDR3 protein. The table lists hundreds of thousands of distinct CDR3 sequences, 50% to 65% of them singletons. The receptor was derived from a man of 80 years or more in good health. The specimen was blood.

DNA for the CDR3: TGCGCCAGCAGCTTGGATGGACAGGGCTATGGCTACACCTTC. It translates to CASSLDGQGYGYTF. The genes are TRBV5-1 and TRBJ1-2; 8 bases are a match to TRBD1. The CDR3 runs 14 residues. The J segment lost 4 bases and the V segment lost 0 bases, leaving 2 bases of the junction unmatched. CDR1 SGHRS and CDR2 YFSETQ come from the germline V gene.